This T cell receptor (beta chain) was found in a study of shared clonotypes between healthy human individuals. For this clone: The target antigen is unknown.

As defined, naive CD8 cells were CD45RO-negative and positively selected for CCR7, with terminally differentiated effector memory CD45RA+ cells excluded. Healthy adults negative for HIV, lacking recent acute infections or vaccinations, served as donors. Only Caucasian adults living in Nashville, Tennessee made up the donor group. The V segment lost 1 base and the J segment 10 bases; nucleotides outside the gene matches: 4. The CDR3 spans 13 residues. Germline CDR1 and CDR2: SGHNT and YENEEA. The study, taken as a whole, reports: Clonotypes which were not shared had lower generation probabilities than clonotypes that all four donors shared. The study found roughly 5% of naive CD4 clonotypes shared across a few donors.

Sequencing was performed with immunoSEQ multiplex PCR; in TCRdb, only in-frame clones are kept and a portion is missing. The profile shows about 2.1 million clones, roughly 91% of them singletons. V usage is TRBV11-3 and J usage is TRBJ1-1; 9 positions agree with TRBD1. The receptor's source is a man between 18 and 35 years old in good health. Some clones in this sample may be carry-over from other donors' samples. The sequenced sample was naive CD8+ T cells from PBMCs. As DNA, the CDR3 is TGTGCCAGCAGCTTAGGTACAGGGGGCAGAGCTTTCTTT. Encoded protein: CASSLGTGGRAFF.